The clone carrying this TCR beta chain was found a few times. This entry belongs to a study of blood T cell repertoires in COVID-19. Profiling relied on immunoSEQ multiplex PCR, and the TCRdb table lists in-frame clones only, not all of them. The repertoire includes 120,000 to 150,000 clones, over 65% of them detected once, and roughly 17% sits in the top ten. The CDR3 extends over 11 amino acids. CDR1 and CDR2 (germline): LGHDT, YNNKEL (reference sequence). V lost 5 bases to trimming and J lost 10 bases; unmatched junction nucleotides: 3. The sample comprised peripheral blood. The chain employs TRBV3-1 (or the pseudogene TRBV3-2) and TRBJ2-7, with 9 nucleotides matching TRBD1. The clonotype was recovered from a man in his fifties with acute or convalescent COVID-19. The CDR3 here is CASSSGQGQYF. The CDR3 DNA sequence: TGTGCCAGCAGCTCGGGACAGGGCCAGTACTTC.